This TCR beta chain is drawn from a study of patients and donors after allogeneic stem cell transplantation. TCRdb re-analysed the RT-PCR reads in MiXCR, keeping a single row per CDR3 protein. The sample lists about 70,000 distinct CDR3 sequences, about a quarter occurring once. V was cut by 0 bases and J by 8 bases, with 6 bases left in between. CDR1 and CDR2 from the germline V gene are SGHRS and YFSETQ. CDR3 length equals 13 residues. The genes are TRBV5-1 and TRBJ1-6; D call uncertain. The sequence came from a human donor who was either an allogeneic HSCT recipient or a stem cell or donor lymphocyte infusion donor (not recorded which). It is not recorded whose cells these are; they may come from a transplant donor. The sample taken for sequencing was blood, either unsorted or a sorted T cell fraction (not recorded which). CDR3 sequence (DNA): TGCGCCAGCAGCTTGGAGGACTATTCACCCCTCCACTTT. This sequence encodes CASSLEDYSPLHF.